This T cell receptor beta chain was recovered during a study of control samples from healthy donors and cancer patients. Data came from immunoSEQ multiplex PCR; TCRdb stores just in-frame clones and leaves some out. The table includes tens of thousands of clones, more than 85% detected once. Germline-derived CDR1 and CDR2 are SEHNR and FQNEAQ (reference sequence). V gave up 2 bases and J gave up 1 base, with 11 bases separating them. There are 15 residues in the CDR3. The V call is TRBV7-9, the J call TRBJ1-1; D perhaps matches TRBD1 (6 bases). This TCR derives from a woman aged 35 to 49 with lung cancer. Sequencing used PBMCs. The CDR3 region is CASSLSLGQNTEAFF. In DNA form, the CDR3 reads TGTGCCAGCAGCTTATCTCTGGGACAGAACACTGAAGCTTTCTTT.